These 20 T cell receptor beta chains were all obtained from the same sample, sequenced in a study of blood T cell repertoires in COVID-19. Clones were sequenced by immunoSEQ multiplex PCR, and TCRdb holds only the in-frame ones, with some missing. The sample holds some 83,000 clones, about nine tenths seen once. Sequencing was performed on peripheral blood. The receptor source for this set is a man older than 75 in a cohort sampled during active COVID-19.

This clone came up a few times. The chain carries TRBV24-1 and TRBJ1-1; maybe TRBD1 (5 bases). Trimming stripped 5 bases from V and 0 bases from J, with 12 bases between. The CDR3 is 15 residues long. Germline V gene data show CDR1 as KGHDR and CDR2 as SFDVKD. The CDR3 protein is CATSALGVLNTEAFF. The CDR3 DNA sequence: TGTGCCACCAGTGCCTTAGGGGTATTGAACACTGAAGCTTTCTTT.

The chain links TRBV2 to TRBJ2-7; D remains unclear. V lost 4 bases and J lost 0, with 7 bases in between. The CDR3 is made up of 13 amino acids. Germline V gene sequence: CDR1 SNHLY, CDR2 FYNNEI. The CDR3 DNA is TGTGCCAGCAGTGTAGAGGCCTCCTACGAGCAGTACGTC. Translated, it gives CASSVEASYEQYV.

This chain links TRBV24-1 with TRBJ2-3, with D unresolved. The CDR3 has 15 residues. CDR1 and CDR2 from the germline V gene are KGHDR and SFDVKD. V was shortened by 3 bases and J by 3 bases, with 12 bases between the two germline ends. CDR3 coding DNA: TGTGCCACCAGTGATCCCGGTATAGTTACAGATACGCAGTATTTT. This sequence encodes CATSDPGIVTDTQYF.

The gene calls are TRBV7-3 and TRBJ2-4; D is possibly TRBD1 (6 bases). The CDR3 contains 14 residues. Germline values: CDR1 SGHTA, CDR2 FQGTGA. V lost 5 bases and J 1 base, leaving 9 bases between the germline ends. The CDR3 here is CASSQRGAKNIQYF. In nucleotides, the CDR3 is TGTGCCAGCAGCCAAAGGGGGGCCAAAAACATTCAGTACTTC. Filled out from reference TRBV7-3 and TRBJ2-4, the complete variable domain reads GAGVSQTPSNKVTEKGKYVELRCDPISGHTALYWYRQSLGQGPEFLIYFQGTGAADDSGLPNDRFFAVRPEGSVSTLKIQRTERGDSAVYLCASSQRGAKNIQYFGAGTRLSVL.

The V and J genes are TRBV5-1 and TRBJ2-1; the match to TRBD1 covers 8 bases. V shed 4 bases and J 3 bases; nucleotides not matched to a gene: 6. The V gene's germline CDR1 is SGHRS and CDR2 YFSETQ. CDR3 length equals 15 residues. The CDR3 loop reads CASSIGQGGYNEQFF. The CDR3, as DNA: TGCGCCAGCAGCATCGGACAGGGTGGCTACAATGAGCAGTTCTTC.

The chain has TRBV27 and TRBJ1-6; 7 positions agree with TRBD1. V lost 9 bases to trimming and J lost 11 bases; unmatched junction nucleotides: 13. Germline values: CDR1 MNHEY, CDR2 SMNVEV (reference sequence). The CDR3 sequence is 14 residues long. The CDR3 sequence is CASCRTGFVPPLHF. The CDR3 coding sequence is TGTGCCAGTTGTAGGACAGGCTTTGTCCCACCCCTCCACTTT.

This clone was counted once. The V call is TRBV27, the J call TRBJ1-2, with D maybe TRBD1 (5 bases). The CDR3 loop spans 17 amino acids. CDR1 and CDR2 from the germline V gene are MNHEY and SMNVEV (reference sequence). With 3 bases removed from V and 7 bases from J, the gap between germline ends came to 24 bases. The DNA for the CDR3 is TGTGCCAGCAGTTTTTCGGGTTTGGGGCCCGGGTCGGGTGGCTACACCTTC. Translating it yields CASSFSGLGPGSGGYTF.

The chain's CDR3 is CASSPEQGAGYTF. CDR3 sequence (DNA): TGTGCCAGCAGCCCAGAACAGGGGGCTGGCTACACCTTC. The chain employs TRBV7-9 and TRBJ1-2, with 9 positions matching TRBD1. The CDR3 extends over 13 amino acids. J gave up 7 bases and V 5 bases, and 5 bases lay outside the gene matches. Per germline, CDR1 SEHNR and CDR2 FQNEAQ (reference sequence).

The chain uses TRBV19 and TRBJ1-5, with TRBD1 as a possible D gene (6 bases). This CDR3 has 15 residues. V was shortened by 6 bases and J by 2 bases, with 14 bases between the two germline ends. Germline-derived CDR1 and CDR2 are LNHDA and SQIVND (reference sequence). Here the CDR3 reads CASRKQGQGNQPQHF. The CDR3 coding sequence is TGTGCCAGTAGAAAACAGGGTCAGGGCAATCAGCCCCAGCATTTT.

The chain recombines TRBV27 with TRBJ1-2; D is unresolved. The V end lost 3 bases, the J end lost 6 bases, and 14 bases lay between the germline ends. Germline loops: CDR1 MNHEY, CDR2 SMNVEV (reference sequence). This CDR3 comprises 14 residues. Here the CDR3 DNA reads TGTGCCAGCAGTTTTCAGGAGGGTTTCGATGGCTACACCTTC. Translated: CASSFQEGFDGYTF.

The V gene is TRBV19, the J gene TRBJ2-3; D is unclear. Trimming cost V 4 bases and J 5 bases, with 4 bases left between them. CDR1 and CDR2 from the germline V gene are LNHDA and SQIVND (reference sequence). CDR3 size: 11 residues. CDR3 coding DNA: TGTGCCAGTAGTACGGTAGATACGCAGTATTTT. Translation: CASSTVDTQYF.

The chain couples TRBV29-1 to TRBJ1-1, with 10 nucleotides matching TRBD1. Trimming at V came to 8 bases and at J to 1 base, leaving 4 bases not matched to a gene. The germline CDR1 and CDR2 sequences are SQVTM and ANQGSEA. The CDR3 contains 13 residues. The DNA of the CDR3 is TGCAGCAGCCGGACAGGGGGGAACACTGAAGCTTTCTTT. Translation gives CSSRTGGNTEAFF.

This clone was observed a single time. The CDR3 is CASSHSGTANLNSGNTIYF. In DNA, the CDR3 is TGTGCCAGCAGCCATAGCGGGACAGCGAATCTTAATTCTGGAAACACCATATATTTT. The chain is built from TRBV3-1 (or the pseudogene TRBV3-2) and TRBJ1-3; 7 nucleotides line up with TRBD1. Looked up from germline, CDR1 is LGHDT and CDR2 is YNNKEL (reference sequence). Trimming removed 3 bases from V and 1 base from J; junction bases left unmatched: 15. The CDR3 loop spans 19 amino acids.

In DNA, the CDR3 is TGTGCCAGCAGCCCATCGACAGGGTTTAGCAATCAGCCCCAGCATTTT. Encoded protein: CASSPSTGFSNQPQHF. The V and J genes are TRBV11-2 and TRBJ1-5; 7 nucleotides match TRBD1. The germline gives CDR1 SGHAT, CDR2 FQNNGV. J lost 0 bases, V lost 5 bases, and 7 bases had no gene match. The CDR3 is made up of 16 amino acids.

Written as DNA, the CDR3 is TGTGCCAGCAGCTCCGGGACAGGGTCCTACGAGCAGTACTTC. Translating gives CASSSGTGSYEQYF. The chain uses TRBV2 and TRBJ2-7; 9 positions match TRBD1. J lost 1 base, V lost 6 bases, and 4 bases had no gene match. CDR1 is SNHLY, CDR2 FYNNEI, per germline. This CDR3 is 14 amino acids long.

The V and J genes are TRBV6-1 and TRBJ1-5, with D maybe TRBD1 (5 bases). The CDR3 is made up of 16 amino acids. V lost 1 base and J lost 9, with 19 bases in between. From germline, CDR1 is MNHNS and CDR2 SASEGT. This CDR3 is CASSEVGDWGVAPQHF. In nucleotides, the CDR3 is TGTGCCAGCAGTGAAGTAGGGGATTGGGGGGTGGCGCCCCAGCATTTT.

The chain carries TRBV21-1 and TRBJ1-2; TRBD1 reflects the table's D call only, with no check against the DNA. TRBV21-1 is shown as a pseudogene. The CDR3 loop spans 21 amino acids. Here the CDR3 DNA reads TGTGCCAGCAGCAAAGTGGGGAGGCGTAAGGGACAGGGATTGGACCACTATGGCTACACCTTC. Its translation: CASSKVGRRKGQGLDHYGYTF.

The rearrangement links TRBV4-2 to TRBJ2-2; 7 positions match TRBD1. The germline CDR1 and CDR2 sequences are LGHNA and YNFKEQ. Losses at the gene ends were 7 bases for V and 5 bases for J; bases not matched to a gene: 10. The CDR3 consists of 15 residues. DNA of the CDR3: TGTGCCAGCAAAGAGACAGGGTCTGGGACCGGGGAGCTGTTTTTT. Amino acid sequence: CASKETGSGTGELFF.

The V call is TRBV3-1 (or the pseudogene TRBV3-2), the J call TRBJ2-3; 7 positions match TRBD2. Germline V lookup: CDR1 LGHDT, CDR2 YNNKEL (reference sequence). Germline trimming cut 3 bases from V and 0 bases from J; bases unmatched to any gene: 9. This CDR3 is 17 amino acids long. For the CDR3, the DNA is TGTGCCAGCAGCCATCTCGGGGGGAGCCTTAGCACAGATACGCAGTATTTT. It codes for CASSHLGGSLSTDTQYF.

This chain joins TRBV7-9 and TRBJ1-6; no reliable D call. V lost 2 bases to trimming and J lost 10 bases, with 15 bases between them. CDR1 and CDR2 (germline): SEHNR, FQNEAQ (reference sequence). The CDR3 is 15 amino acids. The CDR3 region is CASSLLSGVGSPLHF. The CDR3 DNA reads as TGTGCCAGCAGCTTATTGTCCGGGGTGGGGTCACCCCTCCACTTT.